These 27 T cell receptor beta chains were sequenced from one sample in a study of CD8+ T cells in alopecia areata. cDNA serving as the sequencing template came from extracted, reverse transcribed RNA. TCRdb keeps only in-frame clones here, not all; method: immunoSEQ multiplex PCR. The sample contains fewer than 250,000 clones, 40% to 55% of which appear only once. Treatment described: oral pan-JAK inhibitor, 5-10 mg twice daily. Sequencing was performed on CD4+ T cells sorted from blood, taken at approximately week 36, from a patient treated with tofacitinib. All receptors derive from a human donor with alopecia areata.

The chain is built from TRBV9 and TRBJ2-7; 8 nucleotides align to TRBD1. V lost 3 bases and J lost 2; bases outside the gene matches: 7. The CDR3 spans 15 residues. Per germline, CDR1 SGDLS and CDR2 YYNGEE. The CDR3 DNA reads TGTGCCAGCAGCGAACGCGACAGGGGCGCCTACGAGCAGTACTTC. Translation gives CASSERDRGAYEQYF.

There are a few counts of this clone. CDR3 region: CSAGAEDTQYF. The CDR3 DNA is TGCAGTGCGGGAGCAGAAGATACGCAGTATTTT. The chain carries TRBV20-1 and TRBJ2-3; the D gene is possibly TRBD2 (5 bases). This CDR3 comprises 11 residues. The germline V gene encodes CDR1 DFQATT and CDR2 SNEGSKA (reference sequence). Trimming left V 6 bases short and J 5 bases short, with 9 bases between.

The chain is built from TRBV7-9 and TRBJ2-7; weak D call: TRBD1 (6 bases). Germline V gene lookup returns CDR1 SEHNR and CDR2 FQNEAQ (reference sequence). Trimming removed 1 base at V and 6 bases at J, with 22 bases between. The CDR3 spans 17 residues. The CDR3 spells CASSLDLRTEGLGEQYF. CDR3 sequence (DNA): TGTGCCAGCAGCTTAGACCTTAGGACAGAAGGGTTAGGCGAGCAGTACTTC.

The chain uses TRBV4-1 and TRBJ2-3; 7 bases match TRBD2. The trim removed 1 base at V and 5 bases at J, leaving 6 bases unmatched. The CDR3 runs 15 residues. CDR1 is MGHRA and CDR2 is YSYEKL in the germline V gene. CDR3 coding DNA: TGCGCCAGCAGCCAAGGCGGGAGTTGGCGAGATACGCAGTATTTT. Encoded protein: CASSQGGSWRDTQYF.

The V and J genes are TRBV29-1 and TRBJ2-5; TRBD2 agrees at 7 bases. V gave up 1 base and J gave up 5 bases; unmatched junction bases: 13. Germline V gene data show CDR1 as SQVTM and CDR2 as ANQGSEA. The length of the CDR3 is 16 residues. CDR3 residues: CSVEGSPSGRGETQYF. The CDR3 DNA reads as TGCAGCGTTGAAGGATCCCCTAGCGGTCGGGGGGAGACCCAGTACTTC.

The genes are TRBV7-8 and TRBJ2-1; D unclear. Germline values: CDR1 SGHVS, CDR2 FQNEAQ. Deletions cut 4 bases from V and 7 bases from J, with 8 bases between. The CDR3 is made up of 12 amino acids. CDR3 residues: CASSSTGNEQFF. The CDR3 DNA follows: TGTGCCAGCAGCTCGACTGGAAATGAGCAGTTCTTC.

The CDR3 loop reads CATSGPDHGEQFF. In DNA, the CDR3 is TGTGCCACCAGCGGGCCGGACCATGGTGAGCAGTTCTTC. This chain uses TRBV15 with TRBJ2-1; D unresolved. The CDR3 is 13 amino acids. Germline assignment: CDR1 LNHNV and CDR2 YYDKDF (reference sequence). V lost 5 bases and J lost 9, with 14 bases in between.

This chain joins TRBV5-1 and TRBJ2-2; 7 nucleotides agree with TRBD1. V dropped 4 bases and J dropped 3; count of bases not matched to a gene: 6. In germline, CDR1 is SGHRS, CDR2 YFSETQ. CDR3 length: 15 residues. CDR3 in amino acids: CASSETGLDTGELFF. The CDR3 region has the DNA TGCGCCAGCAGCGAGACAGGGTTGGACACCGGGGAGCTGTTTTTT.

The chain recombines TRBV29-1 with TRBJ2-3, with D perhaps matching TRBD2 (5 bases). Germline V gene sequence: CDR1 SQVTM, CDR2 ANQGSEA. The V end was cut by 4 bases, the J end by 2 bases, with 10 bases between. The CDR3 sequence is 13 residues long. The CDR3 is CSVVGLYTDTQYF. As DNA, the CDR3 is TGCAGCGTTGTCGGACTCTACACAGATACGCAGTATTTT.

This clone was seen only a few times. V is TRBV10-3 and J is TRBJ2-1, with 14 bases lining up with TRBD2. Trimming removed 0 bases from V and 11 bases from J; junction bases left unmatched: 9. Germline V gene data show CDR1 as ENHRY and CDR2 as SYGVKD. The CDR3 covers 17 residues. The CDR3 loop is CAISESYGTSGSKKQFF. CDR3 nucleotides: TGTGCCATCAGTGAGTCTTACGGGACTAGCGGGAGTAAAAAGCAGTTCTTC.

The chain joins TRBV30 to TRBJ2-7, with TRBD1 identical over 9 bases. V dropped 2 bases and J dropped 1; count of bases not matched to a gene: 3. The germline gives CDR1 GTSNPN, CDR2 SVGIG (reference sequence). The CDR3 spans 14 residues. The DNA of the CDR3 is TGTGCCTGGAGTACGGGACAGGGATCCTACGAGCAGTACTTC. Translated, it gives CAWSTGQGSYEQYF.

The chain uses TRBV30 and TRBJ2-7, with TRBD1 identical over 7 bases. Germline CDR1 reads GTSNPN; CDR2 reads SVGIG (reference sequence). The CDR3 has 14 residues. V lost 3 bases, J lost 0 bases, and 5 bases stayed unmatched. CDR3 region: CAWSARDSSYEQYF. Written as DNA, the CDR3 is TGTGCCTGGAGCGCCCGGGACAGCTCCTACGAGCAGTACTTC.

The chain uses TRBV5-4 and TRBJ2-3; no definite D call. Trimming took off 2 bases at V and 2 bases at J, with 6 bases between the two ends. Germline assignment: CDR1 SGHNT and CDR2 YYREEE (reference sequence). The CDR3 has 13 residues. CDR3 sequence reads: CASSLGNTDTQYF. The CDR3 DNA sequence: TGTGCCAGCAGCTTAGGGAACACAGATACGCAGTATTTT.

The chain uses TRBV29-1 and TRBJ1-5; 9 nucleotides match TRBD1. Germline CDR1 is SQVTM and CDR2 is ANQGSEA. The trim removed 8 bases at V and 4 bases at J, leaving 9 bases unmatched. The CDR3 is 14 amino acids. CDR3 residues: CSTWTGEGNQPQHF. The CDR3 bases are TGCAGCACGTGGACAGGGGAAGGGAATCAGCCCCAGCATTTT.

This clone showed up just a few times. The chain has TRBV30 and TRBJ2-3; 12 nucleotides agree with TRBD2. The CDR3 has 18 amino acids. Germline V gene lookup returns CDR1 GTSNPN and CDR2 SVGIG (reference sequence). J was trimmed by 2 bases and V by 1 base; bases with no gene match: 10. DNA for the CDR3: TGTGCCTGGAGTGATACCCCGGGACTAGCGGGCACCACAGATACGCAGTATTTT. The encoded protein is CAWSDTPGLAGTTDTQYF.

This clone has more than one count but fewer than ten. This chain links TRBV30 with TRBJ1-2, with D maybe TRBD1 (5 bases). Trimming shortened V by 4 bases and J by 5 bases, and 17 bases separated the two germline ends. This CDR3 is built from 14 residues. Germline V gene sequence: CDR1 GTSNPN, CDR2 SVGIG (reference sequence). The DNA for the CDR3 is TGTGCCTGGACCACCCGGGGGGTAGGGTATGGCTACACCTTC. This codes for CAWTTRGVGYGYTF.

The chain employs TRBV20-1 and TRBJ2-5, with D unresolved. Trimming left V 6 bases short and J 5 bases short, with 10 bases between. This CDR3 region has 11 residues. Germline CDR1 DFQATT, CDR2 SNEGSKA (reference sequence). Here the CDR3 DNA reads TGCAGTGCCAAGATGTTGGAGACCCAGTACTTC. This translates into CSAKMLETQYF.

The V gene is TRBV7-9, the J gene TRBJ2-7; D not resolved. Trimming removed 1 base at V and 7 bases at J, with 14 bases between. The CDR3 totals 14 residues. In germline, CDR1 is SEHNR, CDR2 FQNEAQ (reference sequence). This CDR3 is CASSLDPSGIEQYF. CDR3 nucleotide sequence: TGTGCCAGCAGCTTAGATCCCTCTGGGATTGAGCAGTACTTC.

The J gene is TRBJ2-5, the V gene TRBV9; possible D gene TRBD2, 5 bases. The CDR3 has 13 residues. V lost 3 bases and J lost 9, with 15 bases in between. Per germline, CDR1 SGDLS and CDR2 YYNGEE. CDR3 DNA: TGTGCCAGCAGCGCGTCTACAGAGGGATCCCAGTACTTC. Translated, it gives CASSASTEGSQYF.

The chain joins TRBV29-1 to TRBJ1-1; D ambiguous. Per the germline V gene, CDR1 is SQVTM and CDR2 is ANQGSEA. V lost 4 bases and J lost 2, with 8 bases in between. The CDR3 contains 12 residues. Written as DNA, the CDR3 is TGCAGCGTTGTCCACGGCAACACTGAAGCTTTCTTT. Protein sequence: CSVVHGNTEAFF.

The chain carries TRBV7-3 and TRBJ2-2, with a possible D match to TRBD1 (6 bases). Germline V gene data show CDR1 as SGHTA and CDR2 as FQGTGA. V was trimmed by 5 bases and J by 7 bases, leaving 20 bases between them. The CDR3 totals 16 residues. CDR3 nucleotides: TGTGCCAGCAGCCCCCGTTTTTCAGGGGTCCTCGGGGAGCTGTTTTTT. It translates to CASSPRFSGVLGELFF.

The chain links TRBV19 to TRBJ2-1; D is perhaps TRBD2 (6 bases). The CDR3 covers 14 residues. Germline CDR1 and CDR2: LNHDA and SQIVND (reference sequence). Trimming left V 9 bases short and J 6 bases short, with 18 bases between. The CDR3 here is CASGGRGGRNEQFF. Written as DNA, the CDR3 is TGTGCCAGCGGAGGCCGCGGAGGGCGCAATGAGCAGTTCTTC.

This clone appeared a single time. The chain couples TRBV29-1 to TRBJ1-1; 11 bases line up with TRBD1. Germline loops: CDR1 SQVTM, CDR2 ANQGSEA. Unmatched junction bases numbered 4, after V lost 2 bases and J lost 5 bases. This CDR3 spans 14 amino acids. The CDR3, as DNA: TGCAGCGTTGAACCCGGGACAGGGGGTACTGAAGCTTTCTTT. This gives the protein CSVEPGTGGTEAFF.

This clone was detected only once. The chain has TRBV28 and TRBJ1-2; maybe TRBD1 (5 bases). Trimming removed 7 bases at V and 4 bases at J, with 13 bases between. CDR3 length equals 13 residues. Germline V gene lookup returns CDR1 MDHEN and CDR2 SYDVKM. The CDR3 spells CASTGPGTYGYTF. In DNA, the CDR3 is TGTGCCAGCACCGGACCAGGGACCTATGGCTACACCTTC.

The chain joins TRBV7-9 to TRBJ1-1; no clear D. Germline CDR1 reads SEHNR; CDR2 reads FQNEAQ (reference sequence). This CDR3 is 13 amino acids long. With 1 base removed from V and 2 bases from J, the gap between germline ends came to 5 bases. CDR3: CASSLEDNTEAFF. CDR3 coding DNA: TGTGCCAGCAGCTTAGAGGATAACACTGAAGCTTTCTTT.

J is TRBJ2-1 and V is TRBV29-1; D is possibly TRBD1 (6 bases). The V and J ends lost 5 bases and 4 bases respectively, with 12 bases between them. Germline V CDR1 and CDR2: SQVTM, ANQGSEA. This CDR3 spans 13 amino acids. The CDR3 region has the DNA TGCAGCGTTTTGCAGGGGTCATACAATGAGCAGTTCTTC. Encoded protein: CSVLQGSYNEQFF.

This clone appeared a few times. This chain joins TRBV4-3 and TRBJ2-1, with TRBD2 matching over 12 bases. Trimming took 0 bases from V and 6 from J; bases not matched to a gene: 6. This CDR3 spans 17 amino acids. Germline CDR1 LGHNA, CDR2 YSLEER. The CDR3, as DNA: TGCGCCAGCAGCCAAGAAGTGGGGACTAGCGGGCGCAATGAGCAGTTCTTC. Its translation: CASSQEVGTSGRNEQFF.